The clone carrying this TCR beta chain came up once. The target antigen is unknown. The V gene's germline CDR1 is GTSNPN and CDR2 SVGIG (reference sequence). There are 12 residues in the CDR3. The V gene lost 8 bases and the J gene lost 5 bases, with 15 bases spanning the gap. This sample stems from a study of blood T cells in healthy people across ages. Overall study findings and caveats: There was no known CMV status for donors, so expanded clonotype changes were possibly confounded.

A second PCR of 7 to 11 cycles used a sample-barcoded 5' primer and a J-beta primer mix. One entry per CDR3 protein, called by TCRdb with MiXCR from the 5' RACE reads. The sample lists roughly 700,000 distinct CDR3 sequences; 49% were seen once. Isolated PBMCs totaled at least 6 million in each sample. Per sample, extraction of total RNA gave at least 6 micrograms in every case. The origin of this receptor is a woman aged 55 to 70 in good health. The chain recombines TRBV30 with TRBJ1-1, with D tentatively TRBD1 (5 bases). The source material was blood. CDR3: CALGWGSTEAFF. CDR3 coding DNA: TGTGCCCTGGGCTGGGGGAGTACTGAAGCTTTCTTT.